This T cell receptor beta chain was profiled in a study of T cells after somatic rescue of genetic block. The repertoire was sequenced with immunoSEQ multiplex PCR; TCRdb's copy has only in-frame clones and lacks some. Found here are 110,000 or so clones, 85% to 95% of them singletons; the top ten hold 1.4%. This CDR3 is built from 15 residues. Germline CDR1 is SGHTA and CDR2 is FQGNSA. Trimming pared 1 base from V and 8 bases from J, leaving 17 bases between. The sequenced sample consisted of peripheral blood mononuclear cells (PBMCs). This TCR was sampled from a woman aged 18 to 35. The chain links TRBV7-2 to TRBJ1-2; perhaps TRBD1 as D (6 bases). CDR3 bases: TGTGCCAGCAGCTTAGATTCGTCGGGGGCTGAGGGCTACACCTTC. Protein sequence: CASSLDSSGAEGYTF. The whole variable domain, remainder taken from reference TRBV7-2 and TRBJ1-2, is GAGVSQSPSNKVTEKGKDVELRCDPISGHTALYWYRQSLGQGLEFLIYFQGNSAPDKSGLPSDRFSAERTGGSVSTLTIQRTQQEDSAVYLCASSLDSSGAEGYTFGSGTRLTVV.